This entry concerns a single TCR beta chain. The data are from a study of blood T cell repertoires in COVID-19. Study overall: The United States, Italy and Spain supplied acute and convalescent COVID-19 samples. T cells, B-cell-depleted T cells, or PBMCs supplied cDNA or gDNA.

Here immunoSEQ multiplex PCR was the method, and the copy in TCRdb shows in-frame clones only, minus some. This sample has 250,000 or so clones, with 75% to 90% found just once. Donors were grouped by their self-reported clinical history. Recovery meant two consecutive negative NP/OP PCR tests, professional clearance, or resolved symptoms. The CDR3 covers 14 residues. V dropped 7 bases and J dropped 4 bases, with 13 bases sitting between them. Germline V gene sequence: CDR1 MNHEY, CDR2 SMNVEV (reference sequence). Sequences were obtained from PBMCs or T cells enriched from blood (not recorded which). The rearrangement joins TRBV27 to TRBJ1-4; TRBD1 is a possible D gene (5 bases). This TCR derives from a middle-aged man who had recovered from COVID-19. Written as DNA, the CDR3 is TGTGCCAGCAATGTCTGGGGCGGTAATGAAAAACTGTTTTTT. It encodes CASNVWGGNEKLFF.